A selection of T cell receptor beta chains follows, all from one sample in a study of technical replicates of blood from a few donors. Profiling relied on immunoSEQ multiplex PCR, and the TCRdb table lists in-frame clones only, not all of them. This sample yields under 90,000 clones, of which roughly 94% are seen a single time; 0.2% to 0.3% belongs to the top ten. The sequencing sample was made of T cells isolated from PBMCs. The receptors here all came from a human donor in good health. Each CDR3 is given with its conserved first and last residue. The D gene is left open where the match is weak. For some rows the clone size is stated as once, few or many, or as a class when expanded; others skip it.

CDR3aa,CDR3nt,v_gene,d_gene,j_gene,abundance
CASSQASSGSTYNEQFF,TGTGCCAGCAGCCAAGCGTCTAGCGGGTCCACCTACAATGAGCAGTTCTTC,TRBV4-2,TRBD2,TRBJ2-1,NA
CASIDGRDALYF,TGTGCCAGCATCGATGGGAGGGACGCCCTGTACTTC,TRBV6-5,TRBD2,TRBJ2-7,once
CASSLTGGTEQYF,TGTGCCAGCAGTTTAACAGGGGGCACCGAGCAGTACTTC,TRBV28,TRBD1,TRBJ2-7,NA
CATSGGQGANTEAFF,TGTGCCACCAGCGGGGGACAGGGGGCTAACACTGAAGCTTTCTTT,TRBV15,TRBD1,TRBJ1-1,NA
CASTGTGVYYEQYF,TGTGCCAGCACCGGGACAGGGGTATATTACGAGCAGTACTTC,TRBV28,TRBD1,TRBJ2-7,NA
CASSYGGTGNEQFF,TGCGCCAGCAGCTACGGGGGGACCGGCAATGAGCAGTTCTTC,TRBV5-1,TRBD2,TRBJ2-1,once
CASSLQAPGQSTGELFF,TGTGCCAGCAGCCTCCAAGCTCCGGGACAGAGCACCGGGGAGCTGTTTTTT,TRBV7-9,TRBD1,TRBJ2-2,once
CASSVGGDIGTFYGYTF,TGTGCCAGCAGCGTAGGAGGGGACATCGGGACATTTTATGGCTACACCTTC,TRBV9,NA,TRBJ1-2,NA
CASRRDSQETQYF,TGTGCCAGCAGACGGGACAGCCAAGAGACCCAGTACTTC,TRBV7-8,TRBD1,TRBJ2-5,NA
CASSQRTGGTYRGLNTEAFF,TGCGCCAGCAGCCAACGGACAGGGGGGACCTATCGCGGACTTAACACTGAAGCTTTCTTT,TRBV4-1,TRBD1,TRBJ1-1,once
CASSLGGTGFNEQYF,TGCGCCAGCAGCTTGGGAGGGACAGGGTTCAACGAGCAGTACTTC,TRBV5-1,TRBD1,TRBJ2-7,NA
CASSLSWQGSNQPQHF,TGCGCCAGCAGCTTGTCGTGGCAGGGGAGCAATCAGCCCCAGCATTTT,TRBV5-1,NA,TRBJ1-5,NA
CASSLEGAVTDTQYF,TGCGCCAGCAGCTTAGAGGGAGCGGTCACAGATACGCAGTATTTT,TRBV5-1,NA,TRBJ2-3,NA
CASSIQKRGEQYF,TGTGCCAGTAGTATACAAAAGAGAGGGGAGCAGTACTTC,TRBV19,NA,TRBJ2-7,NA
CASKEQPNTISGNTIYF,TGCGCCAGCAAGGAACAGCCAAACACCATCTCTGGAAACACCATATATTTT,TRBV10-1,NA,TRBJ1-3,NA
CASSSPPGSRRGTDTQYF,TGTGCCAGCAGTTCCCCCCCAGGTAGTCGGCGGGGCACAGATACGCAGTATTTT,TRBV28,NA,TRBJ2-3,NA
CASSGQSDRITDTQYF,TGTGCCAGCAGCGGACAATCCGACAGAATCACAGATACGCAGTATTTT,TRBV9,NA,TRBJ2-3,NA
CASSRGTAYEQYF,TGTGCCAGCAGCCGCGGGACAGCCTACGAGCAGTACTTC,TRBV28,NA,TRBJ2-7,NA
CSAIQGAGTEAFF,TGCAGCGCCATACAGGGGGCAGGTACTGAAGCTTTCTTT,TRBV29-1,TRBD1,TRBJ1-1,NA
CASSSYDRVSSPLHF,TGTGCCAGCAGCTCCTACGACAGGGTCAGTTCACCCCTCCACTTT,TRBV13,TRBD1,TRBJ1-6,NA
CASSRDRGNLLLTDTQYF,TGCGCCAGCAGCAGGGACAGGGGAAATTTACTCCTCACAGATACGCAGTATTTT,TRBV5-1,TRBD1,TRBJ2-3,NA
CASSYTWTGSDGYTF,TGTGCCAGCAGTTACACTTGGACAGGGAGCGACGGCTACACCTTC,TRBV6-5,TRBD1,TRBJ1-2,NA
CASSPLVGGSGANVLTF,TGTGCCAGCTCACCCCTGGTTGGGGGGTCTGGGGCCAACGTCCTGACTTTC,TRBV18,NA,TRBJ2-6,NA